Reported below is one T cell receptor beta chain. The antigen is undetermined. The data stem from a study of T cell responses to AZD1222 COVID-19 vaccine. The overall study: Pooled samples include second doses given at about 4 or 12 weeks.

Whole-study findings and limits: Possibly, clonal diversity was underestimated; donors were largely white British and included more females.

Sequenced by immunoSEQ multiplex PCR; TCRdb stores in-frame clones only, minus some. The table shows approximately 100,000 clones, with 90% occurring only once. This material consisted of peripheral blood, taken on day 0 of AZD1222 vaccination. The source of this sequence is an adult in good health.

The CDR3 here is CASRDRDSGNTIYF. As DNA, the CDR3 is TGTGCCAGCAGGGACCGTGACTCTGGAAACACCATATATTTT. The gene calls are TRBV28 and TRBJ1-3; D uncertain. Per germline, CDR1 MDHEN and CDR2 SYDVKM. This CDR3 is 14 amino acids long. V lost 6 bases and J lost 0, with 9 bases in between.